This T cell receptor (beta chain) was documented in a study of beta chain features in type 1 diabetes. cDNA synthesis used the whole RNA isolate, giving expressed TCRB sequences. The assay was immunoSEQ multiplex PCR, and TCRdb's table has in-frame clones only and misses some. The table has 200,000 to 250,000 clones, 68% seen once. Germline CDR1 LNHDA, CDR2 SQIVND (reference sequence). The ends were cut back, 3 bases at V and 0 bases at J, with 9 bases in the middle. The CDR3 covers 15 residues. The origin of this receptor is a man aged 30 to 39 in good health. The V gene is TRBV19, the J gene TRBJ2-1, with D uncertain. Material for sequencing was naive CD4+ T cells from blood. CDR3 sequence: CASSIVANSYNEQFF. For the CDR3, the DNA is TGTGCCAGTAGTATCGTGGCAAACTCCTACAATGAGCAGTTCTTC.